This TCR beta chain was sequenced for a study of blood T cell repertoires in COVID-19 (dated by TCRdb to about 2020). A note on the overall study: Samples from collaborators originated in the United States, Italy and Spain and spanned both the acute and convalescent phases of COVID-19. The material from the prospective study consisted of cDNA or gDNA derived from T cells, B-cell-depleted T cells, or PBMCs. Subjects who had been exposed to COVID-19, were actively infected with it, or had recovered from it provided the deeply sampled blood TCRbeta repertoires that made up the dataset. The repertoires were made available in a free public database intended to serve as a resource for research on the immune response to SARS-CoV-2. Samples came from the ongoing ImmuneRACE study (first 160 participants) plus 1,254 subjects from 6 global collaborators. Nearly every sample came with metadata listing a de-identified subject ID, COVID-19 status, age in years and sex. HLA class I and class II types, where available, came from metadata supplied by the sample provider rather than from assay-based typing. Here is what the overall study found, with its caveats: How much clinical and demographic metadata was included differed by source and by participant, and the metadata was provided uncurated.

Trimming at the junction amounts to 5 bases on V and 6 bases on J, and the germline ends lie 16 bases apart. Including the terminal cysteine and phenylalanine, the CDR3 comprises 14 residues. Only CDR3 DNA is held: 42 bases, read in frame from base 1. CDR1 and CDR2, per the germline V gene, are SGHDN and FVKESK. The immunoSEQ Assay, a bias-controlled multiplex PCR, was used to amplify TCRbeta CDR3 regions from genomic DNA. The authors processed their data as follows. Within the assay, amplification of reference gene primers was used to estimate how many nucleated cells each sample contained. Sequence reads were collapsed and filtered to measure the absolute abundance of every unique TCRbeta CDR3 rearrangement. Productive Simpson clonality was computed per sample as the square root of Simpson's diversity index over productive rearrangements. In its TCRdb copy, this immuneACCESS table keeps in-frame sequences only and misses some clones. Where compared with another copy, unresolved V genes explain less than half of these, and the others have no known cause. The V and J calls and clone size were taken over from that table, and D and trimming were inferred from the DNA. Recorded for this sample are 300,000 to 400,000 clones; around 87% of them occurred a single time. The ten largest clonotypes hold about 2% of the sample.

Points on this clone: The antigen it recognizes is unknown. No qualities accompany the bases; no much larger clone lies one base away.

One collaborating source in Seattle enrolled patients during active infection and followed them longitudinally through the course of disease. Collaborating institutions collected whole blood in K2EDTA tubes following their own protocols. For TCRbeta analysis, collaborators shipped samples as frozen whole blood, isolated PBMCs, or DNA extracted from either of those sample types. This receptor chain uses TRBV14 and TRBJ1-1; 5 matching bases give a weak D call of TRBD1. This TCR was sampled from a woman in her sixties with COVID-19, enrolled during active disease. The sample consisted of peripheral blood. The CDR3 region: CASSRQSTNSEAFF. The sequenced DNA: TGTGCCAGCAGCAGACAGTCAACCAACTCTGAAGCTTTCTTT.